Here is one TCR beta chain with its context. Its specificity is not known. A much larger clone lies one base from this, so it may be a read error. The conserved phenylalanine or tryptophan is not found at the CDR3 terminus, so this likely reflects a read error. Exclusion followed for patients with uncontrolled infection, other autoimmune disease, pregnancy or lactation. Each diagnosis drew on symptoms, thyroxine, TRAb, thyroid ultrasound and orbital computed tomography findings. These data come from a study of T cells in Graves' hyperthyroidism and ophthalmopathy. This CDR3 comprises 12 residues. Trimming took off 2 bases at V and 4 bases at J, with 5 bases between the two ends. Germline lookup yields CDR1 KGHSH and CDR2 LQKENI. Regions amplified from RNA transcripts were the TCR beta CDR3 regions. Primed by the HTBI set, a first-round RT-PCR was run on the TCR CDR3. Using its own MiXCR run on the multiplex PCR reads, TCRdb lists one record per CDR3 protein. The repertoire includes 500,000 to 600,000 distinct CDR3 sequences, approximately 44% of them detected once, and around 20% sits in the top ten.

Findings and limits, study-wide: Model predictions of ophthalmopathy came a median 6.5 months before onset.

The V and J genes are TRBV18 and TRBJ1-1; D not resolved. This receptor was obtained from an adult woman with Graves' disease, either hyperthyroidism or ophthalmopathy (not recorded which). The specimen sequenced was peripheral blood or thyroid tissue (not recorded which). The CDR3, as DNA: TGTGCCAGCTCACCAGCTCGCACTGAAGCTTTCCTT. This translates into CASSPARTEAFL.